Below are 11 T cell receptor beta chains sequenced from a single sample in a study of blood T cell repertoires in COVID-19. Assay: immunoSEQ multiplex PCR; the TCRdb copy retains only in-frame clones and omits some. The table shows around 170,000 clones, with around 74% occurring only once. Material: peripheral blood. The receptors come from a woman of 80 years or more with acute or convalescent COVID-19.

The gene calls are TRBV5-5 and TRBJ2-2, with TRBD1 identical over 7 bases. J was trimmed by 5 bases and V by 4 bases; bases with no gene match: 8. This CDR3 has 15 amino acids. CDR1 is SGHKS and CDR2 is YYEKEE in the germline V gene (reference sequence). The CDR3 coding sequence is TGTGCCAGCAGCCCGATGACAGGGAGAACCGGGGAGCTGTTTTTT. Translation gives CASSPMTGRTGELFF. Together with reference TRBV5-5 and TRBJ2-2, the CDR3 gives the full variable domain: DAGVTQSPTHLIKTRGQQVTLRCSPISGHKSVSWYQQVLGQGPQFIFQYYEKEERGRGNFPDRFSARQFPNYSSELNVNALLLGDSALYLCASSPMTGRTGELFFGEGSRLTVL.

The chain links TRBV19 to TRBJ2-1; 11 bases are shared with TRBD2. The V gene end was trimmed by 6 bases and the J gene end by 5 bases; junction bases not matched to a gene: 6. The CDR3 runs 15 residues. Germline V gene lookup returns CDR1 LNHDA and CDR2 SQIVND (reference sequence). DNA of the CDR3: TGTGCCAGTAGGACGACTAGCGGGGTGGACAATGAGCAGTTCTTC. Translating gives CASRTTSGVDNEQFF.

V gene TRBV9 combines with J gene TRBJ2-3; the match to TRBD2 covers 8 bases. V gave up 8 bases and J gave up 2 bases; unmatched junction bases: 13. Per the germline V gene, CDR1 is SGDLS and CDR2 is YYNGEE. This CDR3 spans 16 amino acids. The CDR3, as DNA: TGTGCCAGTTCAGCAGGTATAGCGGGAATCACAGATACGCAGTATTTT. Protein: CASSAGIAGITDTQYF.

This CDR3 reads CATSDSPLAGLDTQYF. The CDR3 nucleotides read TGTGCCACCAGTGATTCCCCACTAGCGGGCCTAGATACGCAGTATTTT. The chain links TRBV24-1 to TRBJ2-3; 9 bases are a match to TRBD2. V dropped 2 bases and J dropped 5; count of bases not matched to a gene: 7. Per germline, CDR1 KGHDR and CDR2 SFDVKD. This CDR3 is 16 amino acids long.

The J gene is TRBJ1-5, the V gene TRBV24-1, with TRBD1 matching over 8 bases. V gave up 4 bases and J gave up 7 bases; unmatched junction bases: 11. CDR3 size: 16 residues. Germline V gives CDR1 KGHDR, CDR2 SFDVKD. The CDR3 nucleotides are TGTGCCACCAGTGAGGAAACAGGGGGGTCGGACCAGCCCCAGCATTTT. Translating it yields CATSEETGGSDQPQHF.

The chain uses TRBV19 and TRBJ1-1, with D hard to call. The V gene's germline CDR1 is LNHDA and CDR2 SQIVND (reference sequence). The CDR3 is made up of 15 amino acids. V lost 1 base, J lost 2 bases, and 11 bases lay in between. As DNA, the CDR3 is TGTGCCAGTAGTATAGTAGCGGGCCCCAACACTGAAGCTTTCTTT. Its translation: CASSIVAGPNTEAFF.

There are a few counts of this clone. The chain has TRBV7-9 and TRBJ2-1; D might be TRBD2 (5 bases). The CDR3 loop spans 13 amino acids. The germline V and J ends were trimmed by 0 bases and 9 bases, with 9 bases remaining between them. Germline loops: CDR1 SEHNR, CDR2 FQNEAQ (reference sequence). CDR3 in amino acids: CASSLAGGPEQFF. The CDR3 region has the DNA TGTGCCAGCAGCTTAGCTGGAGGTCCTGAGCAGTTCTTC.

The gene calls are TRBV2 and TRBJ1-3; weak D call: TRBD1 (5 bases). Germline V CDR1 and CDR2: SNHLY, FYNNEI. CDR3 length: 18 amino acids. Deletions cut 9 bases from V and 2 bases from J, with 26 bases between. The CDR3 sequence is CASQGSLFQGSAGNTIYF. CDR3 DNA sequence: TGTGCCAGTCAAGGGTCCTTGTTCCAGGGTTCGGCTGGAAACACCATATATTTT.

The chain recombines TRBV6-6 with TRBJ1-1; perhaps TRBD1 as D (5 bases). Trimming cost V 10 bases and J 7 bases, with 16 bases left between them. This CDR3 is 12 amino acids long. CDR1 is MNHNY and CDR2 is SVGAGI in the germline V gene (reference sequence). For the CDR3, the DNA is TGTGCCACCAGGACGGGGGGGAGTGAAGCTTTCTTT. It specifies CATRTGGSEAFF.

This chain connects TRBV10-1 to TRBJ2-1, with 11 bases that match TRBD2. The CDR3 loop spans 13 amino acids. After removal of 8 bases from V and 12 bases from J, the junction contained 9 bases not matched to a gene. Germline lookup yields CDR1 WNHNN and CDR2 SYGVQD (reference sequence). The CDR3 DNA reads as TGCGCCAGCGGAGGGACTAGCGGATGGGGGCAGTTCTTC. It encodes CASGGTSGWGQFF.

This chain uses TRBV2 with TRBJ1-1; possibly TRBD1 for D (5 bases). The CDR3 is 15 amino acids. The V end was cut by 1 base, the J end by 4 bases, with 13 bases between. Germline CDR1 SNHLY, CDR2 FYNNEI. The CDR3 coding sequence is TGTGCCAGCAGTGAAGGCTCAGGGTTTACCACTGAAGCTTTCTTT. It yields the protein CASSEGSGFTTEAFF.